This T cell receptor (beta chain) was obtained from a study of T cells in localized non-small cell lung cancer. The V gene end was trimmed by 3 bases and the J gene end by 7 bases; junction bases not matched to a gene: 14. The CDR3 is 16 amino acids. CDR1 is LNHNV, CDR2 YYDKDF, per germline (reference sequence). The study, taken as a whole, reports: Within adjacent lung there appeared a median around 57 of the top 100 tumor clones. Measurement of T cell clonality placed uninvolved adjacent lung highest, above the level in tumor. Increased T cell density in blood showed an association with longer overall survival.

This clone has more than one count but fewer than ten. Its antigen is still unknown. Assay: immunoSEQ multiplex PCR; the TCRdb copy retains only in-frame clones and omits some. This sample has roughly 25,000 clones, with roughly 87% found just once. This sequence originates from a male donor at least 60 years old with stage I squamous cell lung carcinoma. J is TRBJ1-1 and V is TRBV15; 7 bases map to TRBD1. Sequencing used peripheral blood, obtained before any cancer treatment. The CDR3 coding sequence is TGTGCCACCAGCAGTCCTCTCGTGGGACAGAGGTTTGAAGCTTTCTTT. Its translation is CATSSPLVGQRFEAFF.